The rows below give T cell receptor beta chains drawn from one sample of a study of T cell responses to AZD1222 COVID-19 vaccine. Profiling relied on immunoSEQ multiplex PCR, and the TCRdb table lists in-frame clones only, not all of them. This table holds about 79,000 clones, about 88% found once. Sequences were derived from peripheral blood, sampled 28 days after the second AZD1222 dose. The receptors originated from an adult who received the AZD1222 COVID-19 vaccine. CDR3s include the opening cysteine and the closing phenylalanine or tryptophan.

v_call	j_call	cdr3_aa
TRBV6-5	TRBJ2-3	CARGTGDICTDTQYF
TRBV3-1/TRBV3-2	TRBJ1-2	CASSHGSPRNYGYTF
TRBV5-5	TRBJ2-7	CASSSWTSGGSSYEQYF
TRBV11-3	TRBJ2-7	CASSSRQVLGGEQYF
TRBV29-1	TRBJ1-2	CSVSLRGDNGYTF
TRBV30	TRBJ1-4	CAWSRSTNEKLFF
TRBV27	TRBJ2-7	CASAQQGGLGYEQYF
TRBV12-3/TRBV12-4	TRBJ2-1	CASRQGNEQFF
TRBV3-1/TRBV3-2	TRBJ1-1	CASSQTLGTQAFF
TRBV7-2	TRBJ1-5	CASTNTGTSNQPQHF
TRBV27	TRBJ1-6	CASSLKVGIGSPLHF
TRBV19	TRBJ2-1	CASKLGQNNEQFF
TRBV5-6	TRBJ2-7	CASSRLAGDYEQYF
TRBV10-3	TRBJ2-3	CAISGGGVRDTQYF
TRBV28	TRBJ1-3	CASSYPDRGNTIYF
TRBV3-1/TRBV3-2	TRBJ2-3	CASSQEIPTDTQYF
TRBV5-4	TRBJ1-2	CASSLVGRGYGYTF